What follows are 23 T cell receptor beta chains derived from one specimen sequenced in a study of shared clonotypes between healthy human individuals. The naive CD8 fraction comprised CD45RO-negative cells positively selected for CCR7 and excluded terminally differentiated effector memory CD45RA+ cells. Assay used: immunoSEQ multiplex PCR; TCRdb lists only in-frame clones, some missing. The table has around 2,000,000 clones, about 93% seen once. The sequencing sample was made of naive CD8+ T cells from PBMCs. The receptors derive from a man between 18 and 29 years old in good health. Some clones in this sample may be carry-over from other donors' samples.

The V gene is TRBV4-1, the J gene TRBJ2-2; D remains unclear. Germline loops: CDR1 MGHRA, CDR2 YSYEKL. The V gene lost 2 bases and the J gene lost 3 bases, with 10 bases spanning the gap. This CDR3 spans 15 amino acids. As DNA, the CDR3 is TGCGCCAGCAGCCAACGATCCTCAGACACCGGGGAGCTGTTTTTT. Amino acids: CASSQRSSDTGELFF.

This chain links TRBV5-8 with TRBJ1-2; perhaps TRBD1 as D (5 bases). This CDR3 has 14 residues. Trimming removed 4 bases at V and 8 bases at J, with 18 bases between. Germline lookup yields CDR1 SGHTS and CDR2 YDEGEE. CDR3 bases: TGTGCCAGCAGCCTCGGGACCGGATTTCTAGGCTACACCTTC. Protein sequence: CASSLGTGFLGYTF.

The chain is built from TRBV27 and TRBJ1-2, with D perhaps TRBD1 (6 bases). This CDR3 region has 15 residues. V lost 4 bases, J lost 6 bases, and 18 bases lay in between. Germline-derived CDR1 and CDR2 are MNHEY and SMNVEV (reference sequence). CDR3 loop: CASSSLNRDRDGYTF. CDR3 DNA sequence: TGTGCCAGCAGTTCTTTGAACAGGGATAGGGATGGCTACACCTTC.

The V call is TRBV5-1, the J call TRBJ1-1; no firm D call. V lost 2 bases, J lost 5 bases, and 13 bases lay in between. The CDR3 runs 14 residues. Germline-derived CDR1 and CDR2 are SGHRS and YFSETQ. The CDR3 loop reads CASSFQGPTTEAFF. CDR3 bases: TGCGCCAGCAGCTTCCAAGGACCGACGACTGAAGCTTTCTTT.

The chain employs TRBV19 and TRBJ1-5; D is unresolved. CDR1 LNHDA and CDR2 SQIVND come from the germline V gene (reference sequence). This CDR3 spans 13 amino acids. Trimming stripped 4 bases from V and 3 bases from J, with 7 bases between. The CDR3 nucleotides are TGTGCCAGTAGTACCCCGTACAATCAGCCCCAGCATTTT. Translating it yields CASSTPYNQPQHF.

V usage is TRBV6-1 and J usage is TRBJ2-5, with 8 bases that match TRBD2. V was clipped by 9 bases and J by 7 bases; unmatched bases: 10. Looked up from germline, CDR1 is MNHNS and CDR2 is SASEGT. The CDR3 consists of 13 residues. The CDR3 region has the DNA TGTGCCAGTCATCGGCGGGGGGAGGGGACCCAGTACTTC. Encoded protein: CASHRRGEGTQYF.

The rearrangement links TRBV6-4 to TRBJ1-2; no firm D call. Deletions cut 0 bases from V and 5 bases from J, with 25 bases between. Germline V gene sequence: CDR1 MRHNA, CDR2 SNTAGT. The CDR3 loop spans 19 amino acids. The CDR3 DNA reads TGTGCCAGCAGTGACTCTATGGCTCGGTCGGCGAGCTTTCGTTATGGCTACACCTTC. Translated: CASSDSMARSASFRYGYTF.

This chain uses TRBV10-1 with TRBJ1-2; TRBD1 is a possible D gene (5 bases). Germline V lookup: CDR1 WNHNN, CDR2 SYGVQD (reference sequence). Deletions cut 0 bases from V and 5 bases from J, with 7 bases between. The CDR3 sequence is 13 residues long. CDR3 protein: CASSESKGYGYTF. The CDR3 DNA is TGCGCCAGCAGTGAGTCGAAGGGGTATGGCTACACCTTC.

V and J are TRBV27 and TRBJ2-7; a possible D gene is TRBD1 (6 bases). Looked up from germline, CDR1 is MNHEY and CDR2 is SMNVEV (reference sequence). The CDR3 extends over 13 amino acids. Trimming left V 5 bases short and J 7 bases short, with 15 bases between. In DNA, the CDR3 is TGTGCCAGCAGTAACAGGGCGAGTTGGGAGCAGTACTTC. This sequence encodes CASSNRASWEQYF.

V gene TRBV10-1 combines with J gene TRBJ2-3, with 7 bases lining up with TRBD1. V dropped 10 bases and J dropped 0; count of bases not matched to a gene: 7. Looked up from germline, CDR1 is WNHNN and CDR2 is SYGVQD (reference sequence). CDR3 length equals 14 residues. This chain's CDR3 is CAIPDRTSTDTQYF. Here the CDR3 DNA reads TGCGCCATCCCGGACAGGACTAGCACAGATACGCAGTATTTT.

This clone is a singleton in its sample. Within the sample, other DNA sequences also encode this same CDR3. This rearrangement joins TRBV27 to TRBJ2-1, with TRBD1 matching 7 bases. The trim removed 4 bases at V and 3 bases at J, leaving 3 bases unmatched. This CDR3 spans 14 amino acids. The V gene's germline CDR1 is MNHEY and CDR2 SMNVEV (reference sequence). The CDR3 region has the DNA TGTGCCAGCAGTTACGGGACAGTCTACAATGAGCAGTTCTTC. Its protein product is CASSYGTVYNEQFF.

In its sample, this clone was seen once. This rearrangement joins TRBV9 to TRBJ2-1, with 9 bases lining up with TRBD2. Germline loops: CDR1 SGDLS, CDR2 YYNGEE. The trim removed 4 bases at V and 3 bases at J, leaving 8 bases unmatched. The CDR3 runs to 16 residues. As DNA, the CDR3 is TGTGCCAGCAGCCCCCGACTAGCGGCCAACTACAATGAGCAGTTCTTC. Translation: CASSPRLAANYNEQFF.

CDR3 sequence: CASRSGTSGMIEYEQYF. In nucleotides, the CDR3 is TGTGCCAGCAGATCCGGGACTAGCGGGATGATTGAGTACGAGCAGTACTTC. The chain recombines TRBV2 with TRBJ2-7, with 13 bases that match TRBD2. CDR1 and CDR2 from the germline V gene are SNHLY and FYNNEI. V gave up 6 bases and J gave up 4 bases; unmatched junction bases: 12. The CDR3 extends over 17 amino acids.

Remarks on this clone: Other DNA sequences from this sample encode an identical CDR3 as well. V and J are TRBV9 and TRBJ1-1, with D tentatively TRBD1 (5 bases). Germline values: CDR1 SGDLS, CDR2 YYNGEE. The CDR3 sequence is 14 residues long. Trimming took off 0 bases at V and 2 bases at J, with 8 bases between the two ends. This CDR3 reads CASSVAGGNTEAFF. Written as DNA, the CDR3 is TGTGCCAGCAGCGTAGCGGGGGGTAACACTGAAGCTTTCTTT. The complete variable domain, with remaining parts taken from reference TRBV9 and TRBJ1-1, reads DSGVTQTPKHLITATGQRVTLRCSPRSGDLSVYWYQQSLDQGLQFLIQYYNGEERAKGNILERFSAQQFPDLHSELNLSSLELGDSALYFCASSVAGGNTEAFFGQGTRLTVV.

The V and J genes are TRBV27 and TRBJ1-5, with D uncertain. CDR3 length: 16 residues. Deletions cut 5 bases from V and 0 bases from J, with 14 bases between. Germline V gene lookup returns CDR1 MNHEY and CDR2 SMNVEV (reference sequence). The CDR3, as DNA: TGTGCCAGCAGTCCCCAGGTGGCAGTTAGCAATCAGCCCCAGCATTTT. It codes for CASSPQVAVSNQPQHF.

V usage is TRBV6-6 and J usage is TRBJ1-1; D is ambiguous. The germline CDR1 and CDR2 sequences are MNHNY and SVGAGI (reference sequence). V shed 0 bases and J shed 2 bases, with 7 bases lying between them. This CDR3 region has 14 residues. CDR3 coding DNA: TGTGCCAGCAGTTACTCGAATTCAAACACTGAAGCTTTCTTT. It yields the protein CASSYSNSNTEAFF.

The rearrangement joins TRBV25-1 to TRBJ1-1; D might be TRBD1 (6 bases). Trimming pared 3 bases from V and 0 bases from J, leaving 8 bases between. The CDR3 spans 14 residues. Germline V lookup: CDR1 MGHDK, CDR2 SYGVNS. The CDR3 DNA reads TGTGCCAGCAGTGACCGACAGGTGAACACTGAAGCTTTCTTT. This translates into CASSDRQVNTEAFF.

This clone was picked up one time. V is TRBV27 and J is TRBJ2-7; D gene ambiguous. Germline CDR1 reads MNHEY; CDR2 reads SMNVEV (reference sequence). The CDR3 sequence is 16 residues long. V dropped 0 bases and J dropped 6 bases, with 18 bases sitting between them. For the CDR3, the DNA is TGTGCCAGCAGTTTATCGTCCAAACCCGGAGCCGTCGAGCAGTACTTC. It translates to CASSLSSKPGAVEQYF.

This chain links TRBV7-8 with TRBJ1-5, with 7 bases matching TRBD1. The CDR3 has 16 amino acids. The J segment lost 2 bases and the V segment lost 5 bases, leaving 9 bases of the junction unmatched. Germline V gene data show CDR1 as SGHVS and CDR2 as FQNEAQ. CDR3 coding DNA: TGTGCCAGCAGCGCGACCCCGGGACAGCGCAATCAGCCCCAGCATTTT. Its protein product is CASSATPGQRNQPQHF.

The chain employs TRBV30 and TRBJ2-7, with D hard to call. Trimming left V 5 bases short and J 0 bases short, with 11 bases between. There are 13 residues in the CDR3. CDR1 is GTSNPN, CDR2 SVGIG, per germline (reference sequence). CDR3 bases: TGTGCCTGGCGACTCCTTAGCTCCTACGAGCAGTACTTC. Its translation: CAWRLLSSYEQYF.

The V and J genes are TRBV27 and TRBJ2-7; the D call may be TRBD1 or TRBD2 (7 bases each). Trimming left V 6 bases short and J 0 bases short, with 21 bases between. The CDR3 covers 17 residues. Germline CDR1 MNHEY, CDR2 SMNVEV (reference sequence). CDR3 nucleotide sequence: TGTGCCAGCAGGGCCGCGGGGGACAGCGAGACCTCCTACGAGCAGTACTTC. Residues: CASRAAGDSETSYEQYF.

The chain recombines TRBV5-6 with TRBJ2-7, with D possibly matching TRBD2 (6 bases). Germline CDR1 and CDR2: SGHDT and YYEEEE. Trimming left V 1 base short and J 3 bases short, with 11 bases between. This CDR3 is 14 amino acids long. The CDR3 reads CASSLPGVGYEQYF. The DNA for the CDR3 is TGTGCCAGCAGCTTGCCGGGAGTAGGCTACGAGCAGTACTTC.

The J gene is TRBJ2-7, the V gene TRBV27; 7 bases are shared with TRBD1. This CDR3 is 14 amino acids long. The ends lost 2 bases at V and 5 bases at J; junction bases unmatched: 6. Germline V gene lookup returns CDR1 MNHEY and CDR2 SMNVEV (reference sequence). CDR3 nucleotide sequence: TGTGCCAGCAGTTTAAGAACAGGGACAGACGAGCAGTACTTC. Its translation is CASSLRTGTDEQYF.